The table lists the clone carrying this TCR beta chain with a few counts. Its antigen remains unknown. TCRdb ran MiXCR on the 5' RACE reads and lists one entry per CDR3 protein. The table lists fewer than 550,000 distinct CDR3 sequences, around 19% of them singletons. The source of the sample is a study of T-cell memory formation after mild COVID-19. Across the whole study: TCR clustering was largely donor specific. Study results and caveats: There were some responding clones in pre-infection memory, which suggested that cross-reactive memory had joined. In second-wave clones peaking day 37, SARS-CoV-2 specificity remained unconfirmed. Clones that shrank (day 15 to 85) were balanced CD4/CD8, whereas later expanders leaned CD4+.

Germline loops: CDR1 SEHNR, CDR2 FQNEAQ (reference sequence). Trimming took 6 bases from V and 1 from J, leaving 12 bases between them. The CDR3 extends over 14 amino acids. The chain couples TRBV7-9 to TRBJ2-5, with a weak D call TRBD1 (5 bases). This receptor was identified in an adult woman who had mild COVID-19 (a few samples of this study predate the infection). Cell type and time point are not known. Sequences were obtained from PBMCs or a T cell subset sorted from them (not recorded which). The CDR3 coding sequence is TGTGCCAGCAGTCCTAAAAGGGGCCAAGAGACCCAGTACTTC. Its protein product is CASSPKRGQETQYF.